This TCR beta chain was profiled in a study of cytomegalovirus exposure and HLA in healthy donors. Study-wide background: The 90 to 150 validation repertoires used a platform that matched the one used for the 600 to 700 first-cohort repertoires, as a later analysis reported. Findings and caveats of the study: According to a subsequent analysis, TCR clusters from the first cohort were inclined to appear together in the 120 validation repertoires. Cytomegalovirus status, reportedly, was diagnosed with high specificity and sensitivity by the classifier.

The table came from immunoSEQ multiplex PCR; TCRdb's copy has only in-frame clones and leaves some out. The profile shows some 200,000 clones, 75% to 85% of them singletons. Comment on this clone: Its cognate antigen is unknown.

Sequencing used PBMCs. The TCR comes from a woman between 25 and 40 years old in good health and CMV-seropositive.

DNA of the CDR3: TGTGCCAGCAGTTACTCGCGTAATGTGCGGGACGGAAAACTGTTTTTT. Translation gives CASSYSRNVRDGKLFF. The chain couples TRBV6-6 to TRBJ1-4; TRBD1 might be the D (5 bases). V dropped 0 bases and J dropped 10 bases, with 18 bases sitting between them. In germline, CDR1 is MNHNY, CDR2 SVGAGI (reference sequence). This CDR3 has 16 residues.